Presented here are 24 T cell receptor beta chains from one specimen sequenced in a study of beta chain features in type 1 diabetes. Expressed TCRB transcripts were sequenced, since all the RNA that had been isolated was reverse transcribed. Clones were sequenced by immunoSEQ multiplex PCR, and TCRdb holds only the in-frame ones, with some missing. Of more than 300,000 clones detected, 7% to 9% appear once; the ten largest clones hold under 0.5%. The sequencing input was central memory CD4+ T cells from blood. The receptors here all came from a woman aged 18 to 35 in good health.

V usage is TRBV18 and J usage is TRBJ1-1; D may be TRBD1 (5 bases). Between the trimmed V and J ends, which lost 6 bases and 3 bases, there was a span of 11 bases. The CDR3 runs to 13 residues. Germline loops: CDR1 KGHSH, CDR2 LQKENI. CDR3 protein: CASSRVQDTEAFF. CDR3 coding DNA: TGTGCCAGCTCCAGGGTGCAAGACACTGAAGCTTTCTTT.

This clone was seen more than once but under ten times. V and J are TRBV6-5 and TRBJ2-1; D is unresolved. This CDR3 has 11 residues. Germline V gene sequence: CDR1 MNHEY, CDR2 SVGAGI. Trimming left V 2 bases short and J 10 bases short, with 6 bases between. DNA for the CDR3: TGTGCCAGCAGTTACGTCCAAGAGCAGTTCTTC. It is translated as CASSYVQEQFF.

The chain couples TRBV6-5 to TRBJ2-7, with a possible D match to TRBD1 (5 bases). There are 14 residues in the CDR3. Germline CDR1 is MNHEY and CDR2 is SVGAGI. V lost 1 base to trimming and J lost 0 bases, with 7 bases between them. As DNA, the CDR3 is TGTGCCAGCAGTTACTGGGGCAGCTCCTACGAGCAGTACTTC. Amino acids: CASSYWGSSYEQYF.

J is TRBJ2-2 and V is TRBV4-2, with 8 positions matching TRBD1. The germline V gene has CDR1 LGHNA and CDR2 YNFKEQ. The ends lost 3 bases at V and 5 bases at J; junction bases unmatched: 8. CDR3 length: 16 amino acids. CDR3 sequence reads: CASSQPSGGATGELFF. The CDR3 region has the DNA TGTGCCAGCAGCCAGCCGTCAGGGGGCGCAACCGGGGAGCTGTTTTTT.

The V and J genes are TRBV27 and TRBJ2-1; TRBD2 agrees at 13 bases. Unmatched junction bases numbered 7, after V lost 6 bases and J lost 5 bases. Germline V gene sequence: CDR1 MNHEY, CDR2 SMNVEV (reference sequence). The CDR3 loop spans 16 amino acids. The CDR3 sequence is CASSRKTSGRHNEQFF. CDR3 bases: TGTGCCAGCAGCCGCAAGACTAGCGGGAGGCACAATGAGCAGTTCTTC.

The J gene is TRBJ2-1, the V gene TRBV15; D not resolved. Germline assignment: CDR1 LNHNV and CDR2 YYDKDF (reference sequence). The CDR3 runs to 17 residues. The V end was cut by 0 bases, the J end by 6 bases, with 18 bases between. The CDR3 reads CATSRDEDPSRVNEQFF. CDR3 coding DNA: TGTGCCACCAGCAGAGATGAGGACCCGAGCCGTGTCAATGAGCAGTTCTTC.

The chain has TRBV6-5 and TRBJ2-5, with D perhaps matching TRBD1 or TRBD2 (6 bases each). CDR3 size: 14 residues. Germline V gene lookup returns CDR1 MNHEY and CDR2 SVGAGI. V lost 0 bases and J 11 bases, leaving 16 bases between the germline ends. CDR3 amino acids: CASSYSRGSGEQYF. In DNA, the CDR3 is TGTGCCAGCAGTTACTCGAGGGGGTCGGGGGAGCAGTACTTC.

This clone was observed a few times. This CDR3 reads CASSLTSGIDTQYF. CDR3 coding DNA: TGTGCCAGCAGCCTCACTAGCGGAATAGATACGCAGTATTTT. This rearrangement joins TRBV7-9 to TRBJ2-3; 8 nucleotides align to TRBD2. Trimming cost V 5 bases and J 5 bases; bases outside gene matches: 6. Germline assignment: CDR1 SEHNR and CDR2 FQNEAQ (reference sequence). The CDR3 consists of 14 residues.

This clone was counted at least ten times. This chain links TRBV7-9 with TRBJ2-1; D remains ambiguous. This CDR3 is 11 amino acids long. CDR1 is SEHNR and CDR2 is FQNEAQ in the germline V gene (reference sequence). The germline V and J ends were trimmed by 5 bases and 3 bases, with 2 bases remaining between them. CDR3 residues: CASSDYNEQFF. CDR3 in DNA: TGTGCCAGCAGCGACTACAATGAGCAGTTCTTC.

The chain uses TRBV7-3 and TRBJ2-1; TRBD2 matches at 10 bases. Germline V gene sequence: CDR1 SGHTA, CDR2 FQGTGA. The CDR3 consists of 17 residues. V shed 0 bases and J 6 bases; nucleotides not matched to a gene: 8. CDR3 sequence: CASSLTVAGGPFNEQFF. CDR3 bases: TGTGCCAGCAGCTTAACGGTAGCGGGAGGTCCCTTCAATGAGCAGTTCTTC.

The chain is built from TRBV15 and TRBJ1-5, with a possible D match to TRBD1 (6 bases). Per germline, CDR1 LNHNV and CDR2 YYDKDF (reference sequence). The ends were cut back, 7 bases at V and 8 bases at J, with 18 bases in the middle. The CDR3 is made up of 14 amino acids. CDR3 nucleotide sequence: TGTGCCACCACCACCGGACAGTTCGAGGAGCCCCAGCATTTT. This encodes CATTTGQFEEPQHF.

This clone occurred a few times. As DNA, the CDR3 is TGTGCCAGCAACCGGGAGGGGTCCTACAATGAGCAGTTCTTC. It specifies CASNREGSYNEQFF. This chain joins TRBV2 and TRBJ2-1; 8 nucleotides align to TRBD2. The CDR3 consists of 14 residues. V shed 7 bases, J shed 1 base, and the junction held 3 bases outside the gene matches. The germline CDR1 and CDR2 sequences are SNHLY and FYNNEI. The variable domain in full, with the rest retrieved from reference TRBV2 and TRBJ2-1, is EPEVTQTPSHQVTQMGQEVILRCVPISNHLYFYWYRQILGQKVEFLVSFYNNEISEKSEIFDDQFSVERPDGSNFTLKIRSTKLEDSAMYFCASNREGSYNEQFFGPGTRLTVL.

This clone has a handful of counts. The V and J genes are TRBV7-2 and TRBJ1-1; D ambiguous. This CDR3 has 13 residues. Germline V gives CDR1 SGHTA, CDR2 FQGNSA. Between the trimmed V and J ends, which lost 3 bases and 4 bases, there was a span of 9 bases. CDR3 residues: CASSLDRSTEAFF. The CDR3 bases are TGTGCCAGCAGCTTGGACCGTTCCACTGAAGCTTTCTTT.

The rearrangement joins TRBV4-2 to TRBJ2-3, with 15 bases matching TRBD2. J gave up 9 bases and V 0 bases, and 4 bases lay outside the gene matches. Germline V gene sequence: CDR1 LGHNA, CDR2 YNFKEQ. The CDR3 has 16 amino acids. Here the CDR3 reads CASSQEGLAGGTTQYF. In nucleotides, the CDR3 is TGTGCCAGCAGCCAAGAGGGACTAGCGGGAGGCACAACGCAGTATTTT.

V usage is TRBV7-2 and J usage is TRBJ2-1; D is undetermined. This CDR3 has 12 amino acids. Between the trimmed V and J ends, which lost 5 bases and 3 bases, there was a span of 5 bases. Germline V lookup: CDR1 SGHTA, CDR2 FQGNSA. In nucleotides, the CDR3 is TGTGCCAGCAGCCAGTACTACAATGAGCAGTTCTTC. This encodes CASSQYYNEQFF.

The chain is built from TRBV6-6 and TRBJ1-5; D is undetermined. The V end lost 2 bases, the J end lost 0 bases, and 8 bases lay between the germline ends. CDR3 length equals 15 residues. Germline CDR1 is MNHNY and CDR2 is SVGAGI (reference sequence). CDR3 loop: CASSYGENSNQPQHF. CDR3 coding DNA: TGTGCCAGCAGTTACGGAGAGAATAGCAATCAGCCCCAGCATTTT.

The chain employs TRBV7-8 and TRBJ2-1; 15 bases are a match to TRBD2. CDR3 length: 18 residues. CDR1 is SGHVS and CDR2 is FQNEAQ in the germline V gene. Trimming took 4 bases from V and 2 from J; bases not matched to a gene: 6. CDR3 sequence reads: CASSSGLAGGRTYNEQFF. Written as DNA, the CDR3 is TGTGCCAGCAGCTCGGGACTAGCGGGAGGTAGAACCTACAATGAGCAGTTCTTC.

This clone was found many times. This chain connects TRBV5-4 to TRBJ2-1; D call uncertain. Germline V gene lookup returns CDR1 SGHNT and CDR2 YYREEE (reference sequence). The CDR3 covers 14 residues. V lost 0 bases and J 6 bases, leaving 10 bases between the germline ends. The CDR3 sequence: CASSLALTSNEQFF. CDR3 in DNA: TGTGCCAGCAGCTTGGCCTTAACAAGCAATGAGCAGTTCTTC.

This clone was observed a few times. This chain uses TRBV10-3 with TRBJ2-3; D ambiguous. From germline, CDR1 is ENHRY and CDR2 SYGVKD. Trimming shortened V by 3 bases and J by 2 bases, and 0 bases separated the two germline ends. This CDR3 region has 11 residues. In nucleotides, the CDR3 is TGTGCCATCAGTGACACAGATACGCAGTATTTT. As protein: CAISDTDTQYF.

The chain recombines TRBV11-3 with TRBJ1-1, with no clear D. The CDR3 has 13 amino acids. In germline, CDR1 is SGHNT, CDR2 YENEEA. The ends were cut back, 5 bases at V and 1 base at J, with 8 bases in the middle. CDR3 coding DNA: TGTGCCAGCAGCGAGGACCCGAACACTGAAGCTTTCTTT. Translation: CASSEDPNTEAFF.

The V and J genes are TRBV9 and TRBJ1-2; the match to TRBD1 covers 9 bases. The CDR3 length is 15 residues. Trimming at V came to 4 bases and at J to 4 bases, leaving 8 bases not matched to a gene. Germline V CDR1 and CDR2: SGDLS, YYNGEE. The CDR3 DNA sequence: TGTGCCAGCAGCCCCGGGACAGGGTTGATCTATGGCTACACCTTC. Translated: CASSPGTGLIYGYTF.

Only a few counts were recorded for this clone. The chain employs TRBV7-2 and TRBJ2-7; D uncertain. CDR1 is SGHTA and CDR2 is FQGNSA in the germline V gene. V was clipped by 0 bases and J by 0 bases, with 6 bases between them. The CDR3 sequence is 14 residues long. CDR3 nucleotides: TGTGCCAGCAGCTTAGCAGCTTTCTCCTACGAGCAGTACTTC. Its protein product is CASSLAAFSYEQYF.

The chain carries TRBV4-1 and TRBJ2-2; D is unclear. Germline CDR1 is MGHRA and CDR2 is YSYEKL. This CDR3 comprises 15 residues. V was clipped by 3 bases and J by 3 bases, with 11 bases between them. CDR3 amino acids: CASSQDTGYTGELFF. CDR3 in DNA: TGCGCCAGCAGCCAGGATACCGGTTACACCGGGGAGCTGTTTTTT.

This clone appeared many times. DNA for the CDR3: TGTGCCAGCAGCCCCCCTGGGCGGAGGGCGCAGCCCCAGCATTTT. The encoded protein is CASSPPGRRAQPQHF. The chain uses TRBV28 and TRBJ1-5; the D is unclear. In germline, CDR1 is MDHEN, CDR2 SYDVKM. The V and J ends lost 6 bases and 7 bases respectively, with 19 bases between them. The CDR3 covers 15 residues.